This TCR beta chain emerged from a study of early T cells in non-severe SARS-CoV-2 infection. On the study more broadly: Sequenced material consisted of bulk RNA (from unsorted whole blood), and chains were unpaired.

About this clonotype itself: Its antigen is as yet unknown.

Study results and limitations: Clonotype matching in VDJdb favored anti-spike CD8 responses and did not capture private and CD4 specificities.

The CDR3 extends over 17 amino acids. Looked up from germline, CDR1 is SGHNT and CDR2 is YYREEE (reference sequence). V was pared by 0 bases and J by 3 bases, with 5 bases of the junction left unmatched. The TCR library protocol attached unique molecular identifiers to the individual cDNA molecules. MiXCR, run by TCRdb on the 5' RACE reads, gives a single entry per CDR3 protein. This table holds fewer than 120,000 distinct CDR3 sequences, roughly an eighth found once. V is TRBV5-4 and J is TRBJ1-6; 8 nucleotides align to TRBD1. Sequenced material: whole blood, taken at baseline. This receptor was obtained from an adult who was a healthcare worker with PCR-confirmed SARS-CoV-2 infection or an uninfected control (not recorded which). The CDR3 region has the DNA TGTGCCAGCAGCTTGGTTGTCAGGGGGCTCTATAATTCACCCCTCCACTTT. Its protein product is CASSLVVRGLYNSPLHF.